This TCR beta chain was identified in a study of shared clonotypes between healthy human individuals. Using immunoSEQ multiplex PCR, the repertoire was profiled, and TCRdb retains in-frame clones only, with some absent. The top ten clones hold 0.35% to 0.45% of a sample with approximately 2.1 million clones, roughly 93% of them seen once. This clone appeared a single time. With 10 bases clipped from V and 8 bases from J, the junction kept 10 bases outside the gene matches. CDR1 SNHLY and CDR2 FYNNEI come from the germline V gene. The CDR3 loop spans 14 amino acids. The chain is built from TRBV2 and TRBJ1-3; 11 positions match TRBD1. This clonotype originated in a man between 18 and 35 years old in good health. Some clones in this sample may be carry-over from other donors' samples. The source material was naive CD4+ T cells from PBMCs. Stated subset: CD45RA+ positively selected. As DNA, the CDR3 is TGTGCCATGAAAAAAGGGACAGGGGGTTACACCATATATTTT. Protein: CAMKKGTGGYTIYF.